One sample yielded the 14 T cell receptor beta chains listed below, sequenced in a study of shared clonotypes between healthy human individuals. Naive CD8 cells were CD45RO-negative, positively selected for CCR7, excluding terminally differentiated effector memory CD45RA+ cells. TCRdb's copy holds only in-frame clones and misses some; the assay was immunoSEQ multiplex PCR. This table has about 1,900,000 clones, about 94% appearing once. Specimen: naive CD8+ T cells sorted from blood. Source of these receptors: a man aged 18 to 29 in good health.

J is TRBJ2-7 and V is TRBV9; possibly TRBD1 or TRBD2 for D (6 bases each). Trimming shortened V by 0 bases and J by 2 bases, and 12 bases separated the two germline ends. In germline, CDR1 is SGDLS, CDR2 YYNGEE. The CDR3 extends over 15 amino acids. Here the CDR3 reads CASSVGRGKTYEQYF. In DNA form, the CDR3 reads TGTGCCAGCAGCGTAGGGAGGGGGAAGACCTACGAGCAGTACTTC.

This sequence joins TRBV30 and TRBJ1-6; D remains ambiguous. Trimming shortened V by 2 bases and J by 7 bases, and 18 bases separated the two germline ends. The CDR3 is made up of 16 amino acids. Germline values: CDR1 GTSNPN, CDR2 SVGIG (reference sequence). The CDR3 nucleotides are TGTGCCTGGAGTACTGAAGTGGGCTGGGGAAATTCACCCCTCCACTTT. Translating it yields CAWSTEVGWGNSPLHF.

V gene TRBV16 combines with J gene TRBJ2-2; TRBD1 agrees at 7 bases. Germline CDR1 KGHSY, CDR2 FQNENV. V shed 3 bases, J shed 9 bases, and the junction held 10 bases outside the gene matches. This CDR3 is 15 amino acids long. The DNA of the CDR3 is TGTGCCAGCAGCCACTTTACAGGGGAACGGAGGGAGCTGTTTTTT. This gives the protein CASSHFTGERRELFF.

The CDR3 coding sequence is TGTGCCAGCAGCCCCTCCCCTAGCGGGAGAGACGAGCAGTACTTC. This translates into CASSPSPSGRDEQYF. This chain joins TRBV6-5 and TRBJ2-7, with TRBD2 identical over 10 bases. Germline CDR1 MNHEY, CDR2 SVGAGI. CDR3 size: 15 residues. V lost 6 bases to trimming and J lost 5 bases; unmatched junction nucleotides: 10.

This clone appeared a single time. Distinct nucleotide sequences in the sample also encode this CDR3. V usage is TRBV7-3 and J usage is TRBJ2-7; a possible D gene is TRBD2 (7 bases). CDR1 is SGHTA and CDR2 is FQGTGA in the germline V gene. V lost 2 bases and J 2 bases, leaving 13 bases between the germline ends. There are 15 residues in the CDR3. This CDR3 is CASSLGGGGTYEQYF. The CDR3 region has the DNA TGTGCCAGCAGCTTAGGCGGCGGGGGCACCTACGAGCAGTACTTC. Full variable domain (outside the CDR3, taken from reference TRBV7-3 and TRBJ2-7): GAGVSQTPSNKVTEKGKYVELRCDPISGHTALYWYRQSLGQGPEFLIYFQGTGAADDSGLPNDRFFAVRPEGSVSTLKIQRTERGDSAVYLCASSLGGGGTYEQYFGPGTRLTVT.

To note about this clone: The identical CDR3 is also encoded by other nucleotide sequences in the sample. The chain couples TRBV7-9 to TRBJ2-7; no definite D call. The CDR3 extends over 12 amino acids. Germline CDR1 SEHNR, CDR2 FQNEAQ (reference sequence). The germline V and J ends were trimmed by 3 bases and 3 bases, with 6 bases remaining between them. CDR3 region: CASSFGNYEQYF. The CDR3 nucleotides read TGTGCCAGCAGCTTTGGAAACTACGAGCAGTACTTC.

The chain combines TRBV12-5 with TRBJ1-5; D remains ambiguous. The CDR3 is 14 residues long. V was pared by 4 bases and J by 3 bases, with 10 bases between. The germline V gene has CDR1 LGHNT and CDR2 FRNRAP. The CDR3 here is CASGWEGANQPQHF. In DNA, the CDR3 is TGTGCTAGTGGTTGGGAGGGAGCCAATCAGCCCCAGCATTTT.

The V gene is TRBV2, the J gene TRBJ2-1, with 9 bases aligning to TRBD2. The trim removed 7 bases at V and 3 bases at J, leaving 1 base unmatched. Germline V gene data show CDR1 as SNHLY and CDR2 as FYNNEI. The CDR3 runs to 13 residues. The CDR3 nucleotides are TGTGCCAGCACTAGCGGGAACTACAATGAGCAGTTCTTC. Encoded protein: CASTSGNYNEQFF.

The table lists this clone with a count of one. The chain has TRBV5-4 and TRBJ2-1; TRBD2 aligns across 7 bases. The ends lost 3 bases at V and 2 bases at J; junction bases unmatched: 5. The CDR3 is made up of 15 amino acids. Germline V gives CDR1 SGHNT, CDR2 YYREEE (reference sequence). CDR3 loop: CASSSLAPAYNEQFF. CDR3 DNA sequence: TGTGCCAGCAGCTCACTAGCGCCAGCCTACAATGAGCAGTTCTTC.

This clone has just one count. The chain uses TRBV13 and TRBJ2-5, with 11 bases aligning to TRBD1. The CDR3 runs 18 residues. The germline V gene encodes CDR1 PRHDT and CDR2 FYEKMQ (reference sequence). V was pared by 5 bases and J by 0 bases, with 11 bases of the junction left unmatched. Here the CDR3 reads CASSLPGTGGADQETQYF. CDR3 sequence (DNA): TGTGCCAGCAGCCTTCCCGGGACAGGGGGTGCAGACCAAGAGACCCAGTACTTC.

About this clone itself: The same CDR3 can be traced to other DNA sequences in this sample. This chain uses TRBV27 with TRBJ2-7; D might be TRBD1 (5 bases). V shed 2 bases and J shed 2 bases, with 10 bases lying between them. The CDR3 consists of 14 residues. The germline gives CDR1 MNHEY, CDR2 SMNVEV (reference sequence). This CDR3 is CASSLKGNTYEQYF. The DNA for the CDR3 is TGTGCCAGCAGTTTAAAGGGGAATACCTACGAGCAGTACTTC.

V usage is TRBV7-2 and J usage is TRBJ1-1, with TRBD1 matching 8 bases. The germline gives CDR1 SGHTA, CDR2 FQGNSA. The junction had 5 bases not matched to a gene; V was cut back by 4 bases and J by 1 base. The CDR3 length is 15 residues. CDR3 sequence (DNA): TGTGCCAGCAGCTCCCGACAGGGGCGGAACACTGAAGCTTTCTTT. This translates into CASSSRQGRNTEAFF.

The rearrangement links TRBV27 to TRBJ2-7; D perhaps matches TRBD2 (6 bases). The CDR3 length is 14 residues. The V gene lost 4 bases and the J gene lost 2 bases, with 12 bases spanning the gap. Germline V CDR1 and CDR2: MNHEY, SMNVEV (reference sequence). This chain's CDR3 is CASSYRAGTYEQYF. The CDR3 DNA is TGTGCCAGCAGTTACCGTGCGGGAACCTACGAGCAGTACTTC.

The CDR3 region has the DNA TGTGCCAGCAGCTTTACCGGGAAAACCTACGAGCAGTACTTC. This translates into CASSFTGKTYEQYF. This sequence joins TRBV7-9 and TRBJ2-7; a weak D match, TRBD2 (5 bases). CDR3 length equals 14 residues. Germline V gene data show CDR1 as SEHNR and CDR2 as FQNEAQ (reference sequence). Trimming removed 3 bases at V and 2 bases at J, with 11 bases between.